This TCR beta chain was captured in a study of lymphopenia after photon versus proton radiotherapy. General study findings and limits: Relative stability marked proton patients; photon patients lost diversity and naive cells. Authors raise, but do not show, better survival with proton therapy. Post-nadir diversity loss with photons came from oligoclonal expansion, particularly CD8+ Temra cells.

With respect to this clone: As yet, its antigen is unknown.

Only in-frame clones appear in the TCRdb table, and some are missing; sequencing was by immunoSEQ multiplex PCR. Here the sample spans 70,000 to 95,000 clones, over 70% being singletons. In germline, CDR1 is SGHRS, CDR2 YFSETQ. Trimming removed 0 bases from V and 5 bases from J; junction bases left unmatched: 2. The CDR3 contains 14 residues. Sequenced here: peripheral blood, sampled from a patient treated with proton-based radiotherapy. This TCR was sampled from a man aged 55-75 years with pancreatic cancer. The chain carries TRBV5-1 and TRBJ2-7; 10 bases match TRBD1. CDR3 DNA: TGCGCCAGCAGCTTGGGACAGGGGGCCCACGAGCAGTACTTC. Translation gives CASSLGQGAHEQYF.